This T cell receptor (beta chain) is from a study of human versus mouse CDR3 diversity and MHC coevolution. Across the whole study: Samples had between about 5.5 x 10^6 and 1.7 x 10^7 valid reads.

The CDR3 covers 16 residues. Germline assignment: CDR1 LNHDA and CDR2 SQIVND (reference sequence). V lost 7 bases, J lost 5 bases, and 10 bases stayed unmatched. The protocol was immunoSEQ multiplex PCR, while the TCRdb copy is restricted to in-frame clones and leaves out a portion. Here the sample spans 80,000 or so clones, 93% being singletons. The V call is TRBV19, the J call TRBJ2-1; 11 bases map to TRBD2. The sequenced material came from naive CD4+ T cells from blood. Indicated subset: CD45RO-negative CD62L-positive naive CD4 T cells. This receptor was identified in a person aged 25 to 75 in good health. The CDR3 protein is CASNAGGTSGNNEQFF. The DNA of the CDR3 is TGTGCCAGTAACGCGGGGGGGACTAGCGGAAACAATGAGCAGTTCTTC.